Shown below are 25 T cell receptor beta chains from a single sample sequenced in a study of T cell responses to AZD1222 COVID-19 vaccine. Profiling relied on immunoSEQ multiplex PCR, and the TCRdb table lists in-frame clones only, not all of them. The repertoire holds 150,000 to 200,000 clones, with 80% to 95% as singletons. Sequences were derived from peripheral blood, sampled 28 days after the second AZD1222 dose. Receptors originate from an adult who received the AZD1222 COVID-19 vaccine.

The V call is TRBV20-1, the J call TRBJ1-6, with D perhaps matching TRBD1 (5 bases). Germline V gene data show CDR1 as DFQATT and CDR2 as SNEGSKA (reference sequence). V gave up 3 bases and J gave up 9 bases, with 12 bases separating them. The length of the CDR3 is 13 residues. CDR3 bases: TGCAGTGCTAGTGCGGGGGGGGGTTCACCCCTCCACTTT. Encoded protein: CSASAGGGSPLHF.

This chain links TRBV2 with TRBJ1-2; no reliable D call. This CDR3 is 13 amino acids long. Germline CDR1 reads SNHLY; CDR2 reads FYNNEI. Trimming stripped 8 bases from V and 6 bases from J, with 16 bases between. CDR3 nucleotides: TGTGCCAGCCTTCCGTGGGGATTGGATGGCTACACCTTC. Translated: CASLPWGLDGYTF. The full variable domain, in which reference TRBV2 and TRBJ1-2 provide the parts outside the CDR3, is EPEVTQTPSHQVTQMGQEVILRCVPISNHLYFYWYRQILGQKVEFLVSFYNNEISEKSEIFDDQFSVERPDGSNFTLKIRSTKLEDSAMYFCASLPWGLDGYTFGSGTRLTVV.

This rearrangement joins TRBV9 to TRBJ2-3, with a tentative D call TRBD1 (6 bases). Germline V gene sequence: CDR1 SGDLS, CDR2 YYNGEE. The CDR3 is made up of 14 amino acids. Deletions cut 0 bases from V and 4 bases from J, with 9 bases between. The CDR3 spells CASSVVGGPDTQYF. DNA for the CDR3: TGTGCCAGCAGCGTAGTTGGGGGCCCAGATACGCAGTATTTT.

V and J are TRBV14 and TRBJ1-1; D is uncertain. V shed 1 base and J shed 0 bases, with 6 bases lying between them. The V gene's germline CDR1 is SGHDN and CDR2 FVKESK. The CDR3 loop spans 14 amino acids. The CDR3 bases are TGTGCCAGCAGCCAAGTTGACCTGAACACTGAAGCTTTCTTT. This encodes CASSQVDLNTEAFF.

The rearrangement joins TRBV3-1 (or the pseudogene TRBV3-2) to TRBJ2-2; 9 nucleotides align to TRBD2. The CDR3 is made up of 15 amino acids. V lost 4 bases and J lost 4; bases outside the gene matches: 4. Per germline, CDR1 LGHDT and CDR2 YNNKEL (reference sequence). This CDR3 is CASSRHSGGTGELFF. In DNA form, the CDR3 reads TGTGCCAGCAGCCGCCATAGCGGGGGCACCGGGGAGCTGTTTTTT.

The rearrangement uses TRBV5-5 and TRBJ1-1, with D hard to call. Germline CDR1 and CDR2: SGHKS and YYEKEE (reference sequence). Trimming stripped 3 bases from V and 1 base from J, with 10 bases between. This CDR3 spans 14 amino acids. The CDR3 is CASSSARQNTEAFF. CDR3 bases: TGTGCCAGCAGCTCCGCCCGACAGAACACTGAAGCTTTCTTT.

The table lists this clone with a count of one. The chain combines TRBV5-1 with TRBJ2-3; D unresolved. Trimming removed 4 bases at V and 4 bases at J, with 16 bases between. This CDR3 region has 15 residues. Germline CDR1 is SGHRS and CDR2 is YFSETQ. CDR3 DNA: TGCGCCAGCAGCGCCGGGTCAAGAGAGGCAGATACGCAGTATTTT. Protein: CASSAGSREADTQYF.

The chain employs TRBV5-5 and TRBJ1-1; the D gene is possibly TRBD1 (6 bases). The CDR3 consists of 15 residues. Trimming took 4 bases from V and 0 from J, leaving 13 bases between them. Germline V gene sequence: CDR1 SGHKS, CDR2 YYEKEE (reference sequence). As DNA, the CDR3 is TGTGCCAGCAGCATACAGGGAAGGGTGAACACTGAAGCTTTCTTT. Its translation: CASSIQGRVNTEAFF.

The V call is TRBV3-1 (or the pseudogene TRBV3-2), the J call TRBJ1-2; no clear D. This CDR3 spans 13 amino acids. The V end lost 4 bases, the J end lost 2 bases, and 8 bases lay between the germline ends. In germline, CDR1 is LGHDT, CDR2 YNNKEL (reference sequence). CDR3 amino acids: CASSRQENYGYTF. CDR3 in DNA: TGTGCCAGCAGCCGCCAGGAGAACTATGGCTACACCTTC.

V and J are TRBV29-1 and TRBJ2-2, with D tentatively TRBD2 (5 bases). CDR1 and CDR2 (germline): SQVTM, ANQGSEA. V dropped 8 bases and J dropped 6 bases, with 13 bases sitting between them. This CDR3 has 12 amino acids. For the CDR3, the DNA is TGCAGCTCGAGTCGGGGATCCGGGGAGCTGTTTTTT. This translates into CSSSRGSGELFF.

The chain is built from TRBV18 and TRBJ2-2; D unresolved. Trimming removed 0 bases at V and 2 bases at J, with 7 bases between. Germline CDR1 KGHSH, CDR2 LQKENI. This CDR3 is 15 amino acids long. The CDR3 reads CASSPPIDNTGELFF. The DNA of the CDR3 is TGTGCCAGCTCACCACCGATAGATAACACCGGGGAGCTGTTTTTT.

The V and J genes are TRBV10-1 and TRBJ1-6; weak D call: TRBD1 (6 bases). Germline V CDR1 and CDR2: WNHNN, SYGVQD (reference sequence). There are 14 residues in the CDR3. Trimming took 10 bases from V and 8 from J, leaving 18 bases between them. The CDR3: CATMGGGHYSPLHF. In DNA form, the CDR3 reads TGCGCCACCATGGGGGGGGGCCATTATTCACCCCTCCACTTT.

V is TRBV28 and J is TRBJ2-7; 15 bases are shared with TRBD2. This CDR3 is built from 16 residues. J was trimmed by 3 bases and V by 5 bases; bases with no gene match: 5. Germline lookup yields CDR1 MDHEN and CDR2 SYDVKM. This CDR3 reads CASSTGTSGRFYEQYF. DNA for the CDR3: TGTGCCAGCAGTACCGGGACTAGCGGGAGGTTCTACGAGCAGTACTTC.

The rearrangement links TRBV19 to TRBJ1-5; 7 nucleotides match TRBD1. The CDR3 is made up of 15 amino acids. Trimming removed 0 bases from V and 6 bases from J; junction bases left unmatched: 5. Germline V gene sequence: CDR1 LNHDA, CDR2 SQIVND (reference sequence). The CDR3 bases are TGTGCCAGTAGTATAGAGACAGGGTTTGTTCAGCCCCAGCATTTT. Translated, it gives CASSIETGFVQPQHF.

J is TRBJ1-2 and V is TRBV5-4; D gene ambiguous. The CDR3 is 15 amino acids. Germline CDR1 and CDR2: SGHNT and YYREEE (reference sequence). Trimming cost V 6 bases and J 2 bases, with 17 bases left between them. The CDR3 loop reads CASTRGSPANYGYTF. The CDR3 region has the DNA TGTGCCAGCACCAGAGGGTCCCCTGCGAACTATGGCTACACCTTC.

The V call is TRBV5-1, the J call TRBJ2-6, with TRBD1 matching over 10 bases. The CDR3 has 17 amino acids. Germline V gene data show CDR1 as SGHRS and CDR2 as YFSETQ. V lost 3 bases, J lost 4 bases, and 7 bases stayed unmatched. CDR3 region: CASSSQGQGSGANVLTF. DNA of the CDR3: TGCGCCAGCAGCTCCCAGGGACAGGGGTCCGGGGCCAACGTCCTGACTTTC.

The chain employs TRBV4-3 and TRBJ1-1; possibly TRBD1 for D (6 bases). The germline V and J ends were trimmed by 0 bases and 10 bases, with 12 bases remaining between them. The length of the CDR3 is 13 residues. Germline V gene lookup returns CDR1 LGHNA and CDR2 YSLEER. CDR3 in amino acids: CASSQEQGVGAFF. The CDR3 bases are TGCGCCAGCAGCCAAGAACAGGGCGTGGGAGCTTTCTTT.

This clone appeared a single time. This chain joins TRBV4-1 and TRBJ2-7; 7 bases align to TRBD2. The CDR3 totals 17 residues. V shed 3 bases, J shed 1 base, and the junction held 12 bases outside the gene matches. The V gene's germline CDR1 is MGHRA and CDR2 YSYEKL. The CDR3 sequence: CASSQGTGRDLSYEQYF. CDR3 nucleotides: TGCGCCAGCAGCCAGGGCACGGGGAGGGACCTTTCCTACGAGCAGTACTTC.

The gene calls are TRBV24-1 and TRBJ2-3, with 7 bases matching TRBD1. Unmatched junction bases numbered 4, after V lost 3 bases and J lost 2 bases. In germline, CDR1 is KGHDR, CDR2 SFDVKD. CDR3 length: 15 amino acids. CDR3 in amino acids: CATSDNRGATDTQYF. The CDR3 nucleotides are TGTGCCACCAGTGATAACAGGGGAGCCACAGATACGCAGTATTTT.

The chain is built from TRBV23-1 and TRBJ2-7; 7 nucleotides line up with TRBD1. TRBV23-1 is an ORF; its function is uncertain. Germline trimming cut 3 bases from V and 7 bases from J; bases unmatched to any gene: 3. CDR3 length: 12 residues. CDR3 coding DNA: TGCGCCAGCAGTCACCCCAGGGGGGAGCAGTACTTC. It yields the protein CASSHPRGEQYF.

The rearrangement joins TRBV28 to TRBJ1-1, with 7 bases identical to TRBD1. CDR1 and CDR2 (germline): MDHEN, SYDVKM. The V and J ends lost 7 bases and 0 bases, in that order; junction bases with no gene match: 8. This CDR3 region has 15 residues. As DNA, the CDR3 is TGTGCCAGCAAGGGGGCGGGACAGCTGAACACTGAAGCTTTCTTT. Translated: CASKGAGQLNTEAFF.

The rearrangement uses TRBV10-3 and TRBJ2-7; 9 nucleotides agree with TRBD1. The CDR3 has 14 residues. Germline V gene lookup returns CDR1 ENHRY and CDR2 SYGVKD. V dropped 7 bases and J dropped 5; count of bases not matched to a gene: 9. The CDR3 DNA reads TGTGCCATCAAAGGACAGGGGAATGCGGACGAGCAGTACTTC. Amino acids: CAIKGQGNADEQYF.

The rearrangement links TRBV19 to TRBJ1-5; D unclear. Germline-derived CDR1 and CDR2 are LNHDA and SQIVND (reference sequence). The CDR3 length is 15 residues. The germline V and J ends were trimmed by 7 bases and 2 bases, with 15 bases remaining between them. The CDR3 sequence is CASNTRSGGNQPQHF. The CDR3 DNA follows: TGTGCCAGTAATACCCGCTCCGGTGGCAATCAGCCCCAGCATTTT.

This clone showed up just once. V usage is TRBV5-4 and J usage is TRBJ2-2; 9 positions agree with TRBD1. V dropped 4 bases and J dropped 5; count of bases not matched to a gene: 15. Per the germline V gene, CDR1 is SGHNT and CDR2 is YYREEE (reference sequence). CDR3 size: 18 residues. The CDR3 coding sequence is TGTGCCAGCAGCCCTAGTCCCGGGACAGGGAGAGGTACCGGGGAGCTGTTTTTT. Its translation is CASSPSPGTGRGTGELFF.

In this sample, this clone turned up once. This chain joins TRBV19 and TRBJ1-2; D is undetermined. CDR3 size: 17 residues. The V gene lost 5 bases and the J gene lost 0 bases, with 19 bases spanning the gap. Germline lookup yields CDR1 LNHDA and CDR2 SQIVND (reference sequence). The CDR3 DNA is TGTGCCAGTAGTTACAGAGAGTGGGTTGGAGCTAACTATGGCTACACCTTC. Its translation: CASSYREWVGANYGYTF. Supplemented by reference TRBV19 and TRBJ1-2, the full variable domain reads DGGITQSPKYLFRKEGQNVTLSCEQNLNHDAMYWYRQDPGQGLRLIYYSQIVNDFQKGDIAEGYSVSREKKESFPLTVTSAQKNPTAFYLCASSYREWVGANYGYTFGSGTRLTVV.